These 22 T cell receptor beta chains were sequenced from one sample in a study of blood T cell repertoires in COVID-19 (dated by TCRdb to the early 2020s). The library came from the immunoSEQ multiplex PCR assay. TCRdb took this table from immuneACCESS and kept in-frame rearrangements with V and J called. Such tables lack part of the clones; where checked against another copy, unresolved V genes explain under half of the gap, and the rest is unexplained. The sample yields roughly 200,000 clones; 89% were counted once. The biggest ten clones account for approximately 6.7% of the sample. Material for sequencing was peripheral blood. These TCRs come from a man in his forties or fifties with acute or convalescent COVID-19.

The V and J genes are TRBV6-2 or TRBV6-3 and TRBJ1-4; D uncertain. CDR1 is MNHEY, CDR2 SVGEGT, per germline. V lost 2 bases and J 0 bases, leaving 4 bases between the germline ends. The CDR3 has 14 residues. CDR3 in DNA: TGTGCCAGCAGTTACCCTCCAACTAATGAAAAACTGTTTTTT. Translated, it gives CASSYPPTNEKLFF.

The CDR3 region is CASSSGSPGGYEQYF. In nucleotides, the CDR3 is TGTGCCAGCAGCAGTGGATCACCAGGAGGCTACGAGCAGTACTTC. The rearrangement uses TRBV27 and TRBJ2-7; the D gene is possibly TRBD2 (5 bases). Germline CDR1 and CDR2: MNHEY and SMNVEV (reference sequence). The CDR3 is 15 amino acids. V lost 6 bases to trimming and J lost 3 bases, with 18 bases between them.

The chain recombines TRBV30 with TRBJ1-4; 12 bases are a match to TRBD1. J gave up 12 bases and V 8 bases, and 7 bases lay outside the gene matches. The CDR3 loop spans 12 amino acids. Germline lookup yields CDR1 GTSNPN and CDR2 SVGIG (reference sequence). The CDR3 region is CAGDRGREELFF. The CDR3 DNA reads TGTGCCGGGGACAGGGGGCGAGAGGAACTGTTTTTT.

In this sample, this clone turned up once. J is TRBJ2-3 and V is TRBV12-5; 10 bases are shared with TRBD2. Germline V gene data show CDR1 as LGHNT and CDR2 as FRNRAP. The CDR3 covers 12 residues. The CDR3 loop reads CALAGDTDTQYF. CDR3 in DNA: TGTGCCCTAGCGGGGGACACAGATACGCAGTATTTT.

The CDR3 DNA reads TGTGCCAGCCCAACAGGGGGCTTTTCCTACGAGCAGTACTTC. It specifies CASPTGGFSYEQYF. The gene calls are TRBV5-6 and TRBJ2-7, with 9 nucleotides matching TRBD1. Germline loops: CDR1 SGHDT, CDR2 YYEEEE. The J segment lost 1 base and the V segment lost 7 bases, leaving 6 bases of the junction unmatched. The CDR3 consists of 14 residues.

The chain has TRBV10-3 and TRBJ2-2, with 11 bases fitting TRBD2. CDR3 length equals 14 residues. V lost 10 bases and J lost 5; bases outside the gene matches: 6. Germline CDR1 and CDR2: ENHRY and SYGVKD. Here the CDR3 reads CATKGLAATGELFF. In DNA form, the CDR3 reads TGTGCCACTAAGGGACTAGCGGCAACCGGGGAGCTGTTTTTT.

The chain carries TRBV14 and TRBJ2-5; possibly TRBD1 for D (5 bases). The germline V gene encodes CDR1 SGHDN and CDR2 FVKESK. The CDR3 is 16 amino acids. With 1 base removed from V and 4 bases from J, the gap between germline ends came to 16 bases. The chain's CDR3 is CASSQVGQGVRETQYF. The DNA of the CDR3 is TGTGCCAGCAGCCAAGTCGGGCAGGGCGTAAGAGAGACCCAGTACTTC.

The sample holds one count of this clone. The rearrangement joins TRBV7-9 to TRBJ1-4; possible D gene TRBD1, 6 bases. Germline lookup yields CDR1 SEHNR and CDR2 FQNEAQ (reference sequence). The V end was cut by 1 base, the J end by 1 base, with 16 bases between. There are 18 residues in the CDR3. CDR3 protein: CASSLVGLRGQTNEKLFF. CDR3 nucleotide sequence: TGTGCCAGCAGCTTAGTGGGGTTGCGGGGGCAAACTAATGAAAAACTGTTTTTT.

This chain links TRBV6-1 with TRBJ1-4; D call uncertain. The V end was cut by 0 bases, the J end by 4 bases, with 9 bases between. There are 15 residues in the CDR3. The germline gives CDR1 MNHNS, CDR2 SASEGT. In DNA form, the CDR3 reads TGTGCCAGCAGTGAAGCTGCACGGAGTAATGAAAAACTGTTTTTT. It translates to CASSEAARSNEKLFF.

The rearrangement uses TRBV2 and TRBJ1-1; maybe TRBD1 (5 bases). The CDR3 is 14 residues long. Per the germline V gene, CDR1 is SNHLY and CDR2 is FYNNEI. V lost 3 bases to trimming and J lost 0 bases, with 8 bases between them. In DNA, the CDR3 is TGTGCCAGCAGTGACAGGGTACTGAACACTGAAGCTTTCTTT. Its protein is CASSDRVLNTEAFF.

This sequence joins TRBV6-5 and TRBJ1-1, with TRBD1 matching 7 bases. The germline V gene encodes CDR1 MNHEY and CDR2 SVGAGI. The V gene end was trimmed by 1 base and the J gene end by 0 bases; junction bases not matched to a gene: 2. The CDR3 runs 15 residues. The CDR3 here is CASSYLGQMNTEAFF. The CDR3 nucleotides read TGTGCCAGCAGTTACTTGGGACAGATGAACACTGAAGCTTTCTTT.

The gene calls are TRBV6-5 and TRBJ2-2, with TRBD1 as a possible D gene (5 bases). The CDR3 extends over 16 amino acids. Per the germline V gene, CDR1 is MNHEY and CDR2 is SVGAGI. Trimming left V 0 bases short and J 3 bases short, with 11 bases between. The DNA for the CDR3 is TGTGCCAGCAGTTACTCCTTGTTAGGGGACACCGGGGAGCTGTTTTTT. It encodes CASSYSLLGDTGELFF.

This sequence joins TRBV14 and TRBJ1-6, with 7 bases matching TRBD1. Trimming took 0 bases from V and 9 from J; bases not matched to a gene: 8. Germline V lookup: CDR1 SGHDN, CDR2 FVKESK. There are 16 residues in the CDR3. CDR3 in amino acids: CASSQDTGARGSPLHF. CDR3 nucleotides: TGTGCCAGCAGCCAAGATACAGGGGCGCGGGGTTCACCCCTCCACTTT.

This chain links TRBV12-3 or TRBV12-4 with TRBJ2-2; D is unresolved. V lost 5 bases to trimming and J lost 0 bases, with 4 bases between them. This CDR3 has 13 residues. The CDR3 spells CASSSSNTGELFF. CDR3 nucleotide sequence: TGTGCCAGCAGTAGCTCGAACACCGGGGAGCTGTTTTTT.

In its sample, this clone was seen a few times. V is TRBV25-1 and J is TRBJ1-2, with D possibly being TRBD1 (6 bases). V shed 6 bases and J shed 14 bases, with 16 bases lying between them. CDR1 is MGHDK and CDR2 is SYGVNS in the germline V gene. The CDR3 consists of 11 residues. This CDR3 reads CASRGEGGWTF. CDR3 DNA: TGTGCCAGCAGAGGGGAGGGGGGTTGGACCTTC.

This sequence joins TRBV5-1 and TRBJ2-4, with 9 bases matching TRBD2. The length of the CDR3 is 14 residues. Per the germline V gene, CDR1 is SGHRS and CDR2 is YFSETQ. The V and J ends lost 0 bases and 13 bases, in that order; junction bases with no gene match: 8. CDR3 region: CASSLAPSGGIQYF. The CDR3 coding sequence is TGCGCCAGCAGCTTGGCCCCCAGCGGGGGGATCCAGTACTTC. The entire variable domain, with the rest obtained from reference TRBV5-1 and TRBJ2-4, is as follows: KAGVTQTPRYLIKTRGQQVTLSCSPISGHRSVSWYQQTPGQGLQFLFEYFSETQRNKGNFPGRFSGRQFSNSRSEMNVSTLELGDSALYLCASSLAPSGGIQYFGAGTRLSVL.

The chain links TRBV2 to TRBJ2-5; tentative D call: TRBD1 (6 bases). Between the trimmed V and J ends, which lost 8 bases and 3 bases, there was a span of 16 bases. The CDR3 sequence is 14 residues long. CDR1 SNHLY and CDR2 FYNNEI come from the germline V gene. CDR3 sequence (DNA): TGTGCCAGCGGGAAGGATAGGGGGAAAGAGACCCAGTACTTC. Protein sequence: CASGKDRGKETQYF. Full variable domain (outside the CDR3, taken from reference TRBV2 and TRBJ2-5): EPEVTQTPSHQVTQMGQEVILRCVPISNHLYFYWYRQILGQKVEFLVSFYNNEISEKSEIFDDQFSVERPDGSNFTLKIRSTKLEDSAMYFCASGKDRGKETQYFGPGTRLLVL.

This sequence joins TRBV7-8 and TRBJ1-2; D is perhaps TRBD1 (6 bases). The V and J ends lost 1 base and 1 base respectively, with 7 bases between them. CDR1 and CDR2 from the germline V gene are SGHVS and FQNEAQ. CDR3 size: 14 residues. The CDR3: CASSLEDSNYGYTF. CDR3 coding DNA: TGTGCCAGCAGCTTAGAGGACAGTAACTATGGCTACACCTTC.

J is TRBJ2-3 and V is TRBV5-1, with 8 positions matching TRBD1. The CDR3 length is 15 residues. Germline CDR1 SGHRS, CDR2 YFSETQ. The junction had 5 bases not matched to a gene; V was cut back by 2 bases and J by 3 bases. The CDR3 nucleotides are TGCGCCAGCAGCTTCCGACAGGGGCGGACAGATACGCAGTATTTT. It is translated as CASSFRQGRTDTQYF.

In this sample, this clone turned up once. This chain connects TRBV6-5 to TRBJ1-1; D unresolved. CDR1 and CDR2 (germline): MNHEY, SVGAGI. CDR3 size: 13 residues. V gave up 6 bases and J gave up 1 base, with 9 bases separating them. The CDR3 loop is CASSPQQNTEAFF. CDR3 bases: TGTGCCAGCAGCCCACAGCAGAACACTGAAGCTTTCTTT.

This chain connects TRBV2 to TRBJ2-5; 8 bases match TRBD1. J gave up 7 bases and V 3 bases, and 4 bases lay outside the gene matches. This CDR3 contains 13 residues. From germline, CDR1 is SNHLY and CDR2 FYNNEI. The CDR3 reads CASSEDREGTQYF. CDR3 sequence (DNA): TGTGCCAGCAGTGAGGACAGGGAAGGGACCCAGTACTTC. Full variable domain (outside the CDR3, taken from reference TRBV2 and TRBJ2-5): EPEVTQTPSHQVTQMGQEVILRCVPISNHLYFYWYRQILGQKVEFLVSFYNNEISEKSEIFDDQFSVERPDGSNFTLKIRSTKLEDSAMYFCASSEDREGTQYFGPGTRLLVL.

In its sample, this clone was seen once. The chain combines TRBV7-9 with TRBJ2-1; 8 bases are a match to TRBD2. J was trimmed by 2 bases and V by 3 bases; bases with no gene match: 6. Germline CDR1 reads SEHNR; CDR2 reads FQNEAQ (reference sequence). The length of the CDR3 is 16 residues. The DNA for the CDR3 is TGTGCCAGCAGCTTGAATCTAGCGGGCACCTACAATGAGCAGTTCTTC. Its protein is CASSLNLAGTYNEQFF.